Listed here is a single TCR beta chain. The antigen is undetermined. This specimen comes from a study of blood T cells in healthy people across ages. Study observations and caveats: Expanded clonotype shifts may have been confounded, as the donors had an unknown CMV status. Roughly linear declines in TCR beta diversity per million T cells occurred with age. Naive T cell percentage and TCR beta diversity correlated strongly.

It was with a sample-barcoded 5' primer and a J-beta primer mix that a second PCR of roughly 6 to 11 cycles was run. Carrying 12 random nucleotides, a template-switch adaptor labeled each individual cDNA molecule. TCRdb independently ran MiXCR on the 5' RACE reads; one entry per CDR3 protein. The repertoire holds about 1.4 million distinct CDR3 sequences, with roughly 60% as singletons. CDR3 length: 15 amino acids. J lost 3 bases, V lost 5 bases, and 7 bases had no gene match. Germline values: CDR1 LGHNA, CDR2 YNFKEQ. Sequenced: blood. This TCR was recovered from a man aged 18 to 30 in good health. The J gene is TRBJ2-3, the V gene TRBV4-2; 8 positions agree with TRBD2. The CDR3 DNA sequence: TGTGCCAGCAGCAACCGGGGGGGCGGAACAGATACGCAGTATTTT. Translating it yields CASSNRGGGTDTQYF.